The clone carrying this T cell receptor beta chain was recorded a few times. Its matching antigen is unknown. This sample was included in a study of T cell repertoires in cytomegalovirus infection. Overall study: CMV epitopes in the study were HLA-C-restricted (recently identified) and HLA-B-restricted (well studied). Public TCR beta signatures indicated both CMV infection and matching HLA type.

Notes on the study in general: Ex vivo, HLA-C-restricted CMV-specific TCR beta clonotypes prevailed over the rest of the response.

The J segment lost 0 bases and the V segment lost 0 bases, leaving 6 bases of the junction unmatched. The CDR3 contains 19 residues. CDR1 is SGDLS, CDR2 YYNGEE, per germline. Via MiXCR, TCRdb re-called the reads, giving one row per CDR3 protein. The data hold about 220,000 distinct CDR3 sequences, with approximately 38% observed a single time. Sequenced material: CD8+ T cells from cultured PBMCs, taken from culture after CMV antigen stimulation. This rearrangement joins TRBV9 to TRBJ2-1; 13 nucleotides agree with TRBD2. This receptor was taken from a human donor in good health (CMV status not recorded). Some clones in this sample may be carry-over from other donors' samples. CDR3 in DNA: TGTGCCAGCAGCGTAGGTCGACTAGCGGGAGGCGACTCCTACAATGAGCAGTTCTTC. It specifies CASSVGRLAGGDSYNEQFF.